The 14 T cell receptor beta chains below come from one sample, sequenced in a study of control samples from healthy donors and cancer patients. The table came from immunoSEQ multiplex PCR; TCRdb's copy has only in-frame clones and leaves some out. The table includes roughly 50,000 clones, 95% to 96% detected once. Sequenced material: blood. These TCRs come from a woman in her twenties or thirties in good health.

The chain carries TRBV19 and TRBJ2-1; 7 bases map to TRBD1. Germline V gene data show CDR1 as LNHDA and CDR2 as SQIVND (reference sequence). V was pared by 10 bases and J by 5 bases, with 5 bases of the junction left unmatched. The CDR3 consists of 12 residues. For the CDR3, the DNA is TGTGCCACCGGACAGGCACACAATGAGCAGTTCTTC. Its translation is CATGQAHNEQFF.

V usage is TRBV28 and J usage is TRBJ1-3, with TRBD1 as a possible D gene (5 bases). V lost 8 bases and J 4 bases, leaving 24 bases between the germline ends. Germline-derived CDR1 and CDR2 are MDHEN and SYDVKM. This CDR3 comprises 17 residues. The CDR3: CASLPSAGARDGNTIYF. As DNA, the CDR3 is TGTGCCAGCCTTCCTTCGGCTGGGGCGCGGGACGGAAACACCATATATTTT.

This chain uses TRBV12-3 or TRBV12-4 with TRBJ2-5; D gene ambiguous. The CDR3 totals 11 residues. Trimming removed 2 bases at V and 7 bases at J, with 5 bases between. The CDR3 region is CASSLSGTQYF. DNA of the CDR3: TGTGCCAGCAGTTTAAGTGGGACCCAGTACTTC.

This clone has a single count. The chain joins TRBV6-2 or TRBV6-3 to TRBJ2-2; 7 bases are shared with TRBD1. Germline V gene sequence: CDR1 MNHEY, CDR2 SVGEGT. The CDR3 length is 16 residues. V dropped 4 bases and J dropped 4; count of bases not matched to a gene: 9. The CDR3 DNA reads TGTGCCAGCAGTTCTTTACGGGACAGATTCACCGGGGAGCTGTTTTTT. This sequence encodes CASSSLRDRFTGELFF.

This chain uses TRBV7-9 with TRBJ2-1; 11 bases fit TRBD2. Losses at the gene ends were 1 base for V and 7 bases for J; bases not matched to a gene: 3. Per germline, CDR1 SEHNR and CDR2 FQNEAQ (reference sequence). The CDR3 spans 15 residues. CDR3 nucleotide sequence: TGTGCCAGCAGCTTAGTGGGACTAGCGGCGAATGAGCAGTTCTTC. Its translation: CASSLVGLAANEQFF.

This chain connects TRBV10-3 to TRBJ1-5; possible D gene TRBD1, 5 bases. Looked up from germline, CDR1 is ENHRY and CDR2 is SYGVKD. Trimming left V 10 bases short and J 2 bases short, with 21 bases between. CDR3 length: 16 amino acids. Here the CDR3 reads CASATGETGGNQPQHF. The CDR3 DNA follows: TGTGCCAGCGCGACCGGGGAAACGGGGGGCAATCAGCCCCAGCATTTT.

This clone was detected once. The V call is TRBV2, the J call TRBJ1-5, with D possibly TRBD1 on 6 matching bases. Germline V gene sequence: CDR1 SNHLY, CDR2 FYNNEI. CDR3 size: 15 residues. V lost 5 bases, J lost 7 bases, and 18 bases lay in between. The CDR3 nucleotides read TGTGCCAGCAGTCCTACGGGGGCCGGGGCGCAGCCCCAGCATTTT. Protein sequence: CASSPTGAGAQPQHF.

This chain connects TRBV28 to TRBJ2-7; TRBD1 might be the D (6 bases). The CDR3 extends over 14 amino acids. The V end was cut by 6 bases, the J end by 6 bases, with 18 bases between. Germline V CDR1 and CDR2: MDHEN, SYDVKM. The CDR3 protein is CASRPPIDRTEQYF. Here the CDR3 DNA reads TGTGCCAGCAGACCTCCCATAGACAGGACCGAGCAGTACTTC. Supplemented by reference TRBV28 and TRBJ2-7, the full variable domain reads DVKVTQSSRYLVKRTGEKVFLECVQDMDHENMFWYRQDPGLGLRLIYFSYDVKMKEKGDIPEGYSVSREKKERFSLILESASTNQTSMYLCASRPPIDRTEQYFGPGTRLTVT.

The chain is built from TRBV12-3 or TRBV12-4 and TRBJ2-2; unclear D gene. CDR3 length equals 13 residues. The ends were cut back, 4 bases at V and 6 bases at J, with 9 bases in the middle. The CDR3, as DNA: TGTGCCAGCAGTTGGGCATCCGCCGGGGAGCTGTTTTTT. Protein product: CASSWASAGELFF.

The rearrangement uses TRBV4-1 and TRBJ2-1, with D perhaps TRBD2 (6 bases). Trimming shortened V by 1 base and J by 9 bases, and 28 bases separated the two germline ends. Germline V gives CDR1 MGHRA, CDR2 YSYEKL. The CDR3 is 19 amino acids. The CDR3 bases are TGCGCCAGCAGCCAAGTGGTTCGGGGGAGAGGGCGAATGGCAGGTGAGCAGTTCTTC. Its translation: CASSQVVRGRGRMAGEQFF.

The J gene is TRBJ2-1, the V gene TRBV19; perhaps TRBD2 as D (6 bases). CDR1 LNHDA and CDR2 SQIVND come from the germline V gene (reference sequence). The length of the CDR3 is 11 residues. Trimming took off 11 bases at V and 9 bases at J, with 14 bases between the two ends. CDR3 DNA sequence: TGTGCCTGTGAAGGGCGGGGTGAGCAGTTCTTC. Translated: CACEGRGEQFF.

The DNA of the CDR3 is TGTGCCAGCAGCCAAGATCTTGAGGGGGCAGCCTACAATGAGCAGTTCTTC. This codes for CASSQDLEGAAYNEQFF. The chain combines TRBV4-2 with TRBJ2-1; 7 nucleotides match TRBD1. Trimming at V came to 0 bases and at J to 2 bases, leaving 7 bases not matched to a gene. CDR1 LGHNA and CDR2 YNFKEQ come from the germline V gene. The CDR3 has 17 amino acids.

This CDR3 is CASSSGTGDYEQYF. CDR3 DNA sequence: TGTGCCAGTAGTTCAGGGACAGGGGACTACGAGCAGTACTTC. This sequence joins TRBV19 and TRBJ2-7, with 10 bases identical to TRBD1. Germline values: CDR1 LNHDA, CDR2 SQIVND (reference sequence). The CDR3 is made up of 14 amino acids. J gave up 3 bases and V 5 bases, and 4 bases lay outside the gene matches. The full variable domain, completed using reference TRBV19 and TRBJ2-7, is DGGITQSPKYLFRKEGQNVTLSCEQNLNHDAMYWYRQDPGQGLRLIYYSQIVNDFQKGDIAEGYSVSREKKESFPLTVTSAQKNPTAFYLCASSSGTGDYEQYFGPGTRLTVT.

The chain employs TRBV18 and TRBJ1-5, with 7 nucleotides matching TRBD1. Germline trimming cut 3 bases from V and 4 bases from J; bases unmatched to any gene: 3. The CDR3 totals 14 residues. Germline CDR1 is KGHSH and CDR2 is LQKENI. CDR3 nucleotides: TGTGCCAGCTCACCGGTACAGGGGAATCAGCCCCAGCATTTT. It is translated as CASSPVQGNQPQHF.